This TCR beta chain is from a study of blood T cell repertoires in COVID-19. The wider study: Spain, Italy and the United States supplied samples that represented acute and convalescent COVID-19. The analysed material was cDNA or gDNA that came from T cells, B-cell-depleted T cells, or PBMCs.

In the authors' workflow: Reference gene primer amplification in the assay estimated nucleated cell counts. Profiling relied on immunoSEQ multiplex PCR, and the TCRdb table lists in-frame clones only, not all of them. V, J and clone size derive from that table, while D and trimming were established from the DNA sequence. The table has about 21,000 clones, 80% to 90% seen once. V was clipped by 5 bases and J by 8 bases, with 9 bases between them. The CDR3 covers 11 residues. V and J are TRBV12-3 or TRBV12-4 and TRBJ1-1; D gene unclear. The origin of this receptor is a human donor in a cohort sampled during active COVID-19. The sample taken for sequencing was peripheral blood. CDR3 in amino acids: CASSAYREAFF. CDR3 in DNA: TGTGCCAGCAGTGCGTACAGAGAAGCTTTCTTT.